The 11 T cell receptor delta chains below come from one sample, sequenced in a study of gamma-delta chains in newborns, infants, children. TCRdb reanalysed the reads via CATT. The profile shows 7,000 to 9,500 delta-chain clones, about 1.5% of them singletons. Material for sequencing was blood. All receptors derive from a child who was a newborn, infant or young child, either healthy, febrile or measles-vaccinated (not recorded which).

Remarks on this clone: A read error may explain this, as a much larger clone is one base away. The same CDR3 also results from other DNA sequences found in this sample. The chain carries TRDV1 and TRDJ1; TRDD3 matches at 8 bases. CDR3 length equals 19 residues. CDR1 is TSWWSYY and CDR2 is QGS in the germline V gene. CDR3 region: CALGEYSGLGAHHTDKLIF. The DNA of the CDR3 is TGTGCCCTTGGGGAATATTCCGGACTGGGGGCCCATCACACCGATAAACTCATCTTT.

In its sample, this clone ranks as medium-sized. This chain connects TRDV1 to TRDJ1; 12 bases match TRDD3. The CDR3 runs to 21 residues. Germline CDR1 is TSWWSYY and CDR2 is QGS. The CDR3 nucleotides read TGTGCCATGAACCGCCGGGTGCATGATTACTGGGGGATACCGTACACCGATAAACTCATCTTT. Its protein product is CAMNRRVHDYWGIPYTDKLIF.

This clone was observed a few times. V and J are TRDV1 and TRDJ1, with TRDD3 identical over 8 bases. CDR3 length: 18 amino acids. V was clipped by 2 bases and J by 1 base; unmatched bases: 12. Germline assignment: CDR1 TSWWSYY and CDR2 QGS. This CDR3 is CALGEGDTQGGITDKLIF. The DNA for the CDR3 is TGTGCTCTTGGGGAAGGGGATACCCAAGGAGGTATCACCGATAAACTCATCTTT.

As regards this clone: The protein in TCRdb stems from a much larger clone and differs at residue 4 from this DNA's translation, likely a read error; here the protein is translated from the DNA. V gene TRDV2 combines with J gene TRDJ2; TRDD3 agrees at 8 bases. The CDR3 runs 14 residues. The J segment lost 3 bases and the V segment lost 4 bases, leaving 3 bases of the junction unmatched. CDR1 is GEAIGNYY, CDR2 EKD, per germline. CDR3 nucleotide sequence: TGTGCCTGTGAAACCTGGGGGATGACAGCACAACTCTTCTTT. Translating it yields CACETWGMTAQLFF.

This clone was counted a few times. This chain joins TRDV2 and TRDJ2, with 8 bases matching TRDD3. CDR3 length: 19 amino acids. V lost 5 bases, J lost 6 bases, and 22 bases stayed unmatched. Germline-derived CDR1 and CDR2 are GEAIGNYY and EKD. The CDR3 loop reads CACGTNLRAGGGSAAQLFF. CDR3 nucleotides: TGTGCCTGTGGCACAAATCTACGGGCTGGGGGAGGGTCAGCAGCACAACTCTTCTTT.

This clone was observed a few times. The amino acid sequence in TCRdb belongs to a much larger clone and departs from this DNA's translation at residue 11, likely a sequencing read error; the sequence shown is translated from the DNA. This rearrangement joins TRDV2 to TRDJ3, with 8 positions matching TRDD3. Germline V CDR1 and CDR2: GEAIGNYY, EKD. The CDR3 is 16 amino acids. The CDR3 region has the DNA TGTGCCTGTGATCGACTGGGGGCCTGGGACGCCCGACAGATGTTTTTC. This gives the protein CACDRLGAWDARQMFF.

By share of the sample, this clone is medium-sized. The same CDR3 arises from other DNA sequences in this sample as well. The CDR3 loop is CACSLRGPLLTAQLFF. CDR3 DNA sequence: TGTGCCTGTTCTCTCAGGGGACCCCTTTTGACAGCACAACTCTTCTTT. V usage is TRDV2 and J usage is TRDJ2, with D tentatively TRDD3 (5 bases). V was shortened by 6 bases and J by 1 base, with 17 bases between the two germline ends. Germline V gene lookup returns CDR1 GEAIGNYY and CDR2 EKD. The CDR3 loop spans 16 amino acids.

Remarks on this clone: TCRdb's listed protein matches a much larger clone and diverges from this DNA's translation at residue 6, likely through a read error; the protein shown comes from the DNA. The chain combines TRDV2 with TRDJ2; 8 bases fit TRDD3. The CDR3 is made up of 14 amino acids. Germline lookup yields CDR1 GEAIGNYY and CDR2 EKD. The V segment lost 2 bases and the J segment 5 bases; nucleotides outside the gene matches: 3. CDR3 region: CACDIMGDTAQLFF. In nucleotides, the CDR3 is TGTGCCTGTGACATAATGGGGGATACAGCACAACTCTTCTTT.

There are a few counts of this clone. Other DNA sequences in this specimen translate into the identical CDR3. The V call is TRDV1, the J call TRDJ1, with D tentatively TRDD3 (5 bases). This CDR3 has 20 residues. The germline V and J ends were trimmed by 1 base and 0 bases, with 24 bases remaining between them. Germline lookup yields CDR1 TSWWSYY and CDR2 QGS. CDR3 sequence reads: CALGERVFVGYAGYTDKLIF. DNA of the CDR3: TGTGCTCTTGGGGAACGGGTCTTTGTGGGGTACGCGGGGTACACCGATAAACTCATCTTT.

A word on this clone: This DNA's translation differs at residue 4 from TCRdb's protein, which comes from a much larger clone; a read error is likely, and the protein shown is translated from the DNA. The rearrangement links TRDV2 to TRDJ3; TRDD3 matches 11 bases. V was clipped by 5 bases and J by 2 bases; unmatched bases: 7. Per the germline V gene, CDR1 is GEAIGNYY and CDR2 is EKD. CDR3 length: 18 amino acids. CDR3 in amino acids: CACGKVLGDTWDTRQMFF. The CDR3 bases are TGTGCCTGTGGCAAAGTACTGGGGGATACCTGGGACACCCGACAGATGTTTTTC.

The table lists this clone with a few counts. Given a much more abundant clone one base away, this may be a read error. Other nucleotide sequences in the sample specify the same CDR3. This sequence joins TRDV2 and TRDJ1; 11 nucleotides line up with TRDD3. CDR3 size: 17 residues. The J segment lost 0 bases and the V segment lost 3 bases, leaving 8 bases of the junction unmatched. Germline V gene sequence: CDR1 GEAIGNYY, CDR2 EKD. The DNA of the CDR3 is TGTGCCTGTGACTTTTGGGGGATACGCGGCCACACCGATAAACTCATCTTT. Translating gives CACDFWGIRGHTDKLIF.